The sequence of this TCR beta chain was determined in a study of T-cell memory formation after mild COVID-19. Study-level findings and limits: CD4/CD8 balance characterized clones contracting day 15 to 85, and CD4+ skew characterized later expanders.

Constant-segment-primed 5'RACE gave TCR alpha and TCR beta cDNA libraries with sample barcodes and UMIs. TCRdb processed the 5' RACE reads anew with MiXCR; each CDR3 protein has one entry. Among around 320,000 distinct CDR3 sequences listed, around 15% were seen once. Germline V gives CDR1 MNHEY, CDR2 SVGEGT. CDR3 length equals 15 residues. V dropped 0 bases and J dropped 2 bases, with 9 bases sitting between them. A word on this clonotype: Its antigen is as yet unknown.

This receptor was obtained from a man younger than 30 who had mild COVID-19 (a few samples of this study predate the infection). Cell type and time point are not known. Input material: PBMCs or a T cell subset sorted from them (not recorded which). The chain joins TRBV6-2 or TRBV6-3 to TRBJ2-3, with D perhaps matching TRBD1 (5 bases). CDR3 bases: TGTGCCAGCAGTTACTCGTCCAGGGACACAGATACGCAGTATTTT. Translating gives CASSYSSRDTDTQYF.